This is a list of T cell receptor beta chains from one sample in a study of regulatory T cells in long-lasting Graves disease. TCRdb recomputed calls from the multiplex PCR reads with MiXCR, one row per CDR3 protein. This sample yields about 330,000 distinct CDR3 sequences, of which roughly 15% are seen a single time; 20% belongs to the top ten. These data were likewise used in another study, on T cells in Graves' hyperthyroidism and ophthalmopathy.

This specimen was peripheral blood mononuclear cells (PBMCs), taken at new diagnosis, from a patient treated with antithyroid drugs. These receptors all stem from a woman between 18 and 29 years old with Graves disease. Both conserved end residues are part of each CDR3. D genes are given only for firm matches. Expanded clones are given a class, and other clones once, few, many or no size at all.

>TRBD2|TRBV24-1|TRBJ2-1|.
TGTGCCACCAGTGATCTAGCGGGAGGGCTCCTTGAGCAGTTCTTC
CATSDLAGGLLEQFF
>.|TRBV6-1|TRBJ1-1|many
TGTGCCAGCAGTCTGAACGATGGGGGCACTGAAGCTTTCTTT
CASSLNDGGTEAFF
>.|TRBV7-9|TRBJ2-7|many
TGTGCCAGCAGCTTAGCGCTTCGGGATCCCTACGAGCAGTACTTC
CASSLALRDPYEQYF
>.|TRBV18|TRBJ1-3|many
TGTGCCAGCTCACCCCGCACTGATGGAAACACCATATATTTT
CASSPRTDGNTIYF
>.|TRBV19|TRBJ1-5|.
TGTGCCAGTGGGGAAGGGAGAAATCAGCCCCAGCATTTT
CASGEGRNQPQHF
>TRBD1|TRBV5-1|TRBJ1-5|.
TGCGCCAGCAGCTTGGGGTCAGGGGGACTCAATCAGCCCCAGCATTTT
CASSLGSGGLNQPQHF
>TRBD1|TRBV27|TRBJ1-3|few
TGTGCCAGCAGTTTAAGACAGGGGGACACCATATATTTT
CASSLRQGDTIYF
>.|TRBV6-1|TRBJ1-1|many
TGTGCCAGCAGTGACGGACACTCGGGGGCTTTGGCTTTCTTT
CASSDGHSGALAFF
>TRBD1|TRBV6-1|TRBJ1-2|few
TGTGCCAGCAGTGACTACAGGGGAACGAATGGCTACACCTTC
CASSDYRGTNGYTF
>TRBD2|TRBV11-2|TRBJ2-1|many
TGTGCCAGCAGCCTGCCTAGCGGGGGGGCCACTGAGCAGTTCTTC
CASSLPSGGATEQFF
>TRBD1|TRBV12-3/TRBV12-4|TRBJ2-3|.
TGTGCCAGCGCCGGGACAGGGAAAGCAGATACGCAGTATTTT
CASAGTGKADTQYF
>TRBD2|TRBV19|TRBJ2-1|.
TGTGCCAGTAGCCAAACTAGCGATGTGAACTACAATGAGCAGTTCTTC
CASSQTSDVNYNEQFF
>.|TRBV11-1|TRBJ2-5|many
TGTGCCAGCAGCTCCTCTCCATTAGAGACCCAGTACTTC
CASSSSPLETQYF
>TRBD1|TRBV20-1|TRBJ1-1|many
TGCAGTGCTAGAGATCAGGGGGCGGGCACTGAAGCTTTCTTT
CSARDQGAGTEAFF
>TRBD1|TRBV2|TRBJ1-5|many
TGTGCCAGCAGAAGGGACAGGGCCCCGCAGCCCCAGCATTTT
CASRRDRAPQPQHF
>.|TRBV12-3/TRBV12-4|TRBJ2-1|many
TGTGCCAGCAGTTTCATGGCGGCCTACAATGAGCAGTTCTTC
CASSFMAAYNEQFF
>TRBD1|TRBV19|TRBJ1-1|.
TGTGCCAGTAGTATTCAGGGGGCGTTGGGCACTGAAGCTTTCTTT
CASSIQGALGTEAFF
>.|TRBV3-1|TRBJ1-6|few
TGTGCCAGCAGGCTGTTGAATTCACCCCTCCACTTT
CASRLLNSPLHF
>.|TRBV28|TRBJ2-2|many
TGTGCCAGCAGTTTTTTCCGCGACACCGGGGAGCTGTTTTTT
CASSFFRDTGELFF
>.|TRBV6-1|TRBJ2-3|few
TGTGCCAGCGGGGACTTCACAGATACGCAGTATTTT
CASGDFTDTQYF
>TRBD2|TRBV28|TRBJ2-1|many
TGTGCCAGCAGTTCCTTTTGGACTAGCGGGAGGGACAATGAGCAGTTCTTC
CASSSFWTSGRDNEQFF
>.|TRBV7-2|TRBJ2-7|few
TGTGCCAGCAGCTACGCCGGGGGGCCAGGGGGGGACTACGGGCAGTACTTC
CASSYAGGPGGDYGQYF
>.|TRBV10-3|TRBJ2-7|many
TGTGCCATCAGTGAGCGACCCCCCTACGAGCAGTACTTC
CAISERPPYEQYF
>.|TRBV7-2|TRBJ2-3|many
TGTGCCAGCAGCCCCGGGTGGGCGTTCACAGATACGCAGTATTTT
CASSPGWAFTDTQYF
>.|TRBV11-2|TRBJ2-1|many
TGTGCCAGCAGCTCCAGGGACGGACGCTACAATGAGCAGTTCTTC
CASSSRDGRYNEQFF
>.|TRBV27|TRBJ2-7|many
TGTGCCAGCAGTTTTAATGGCCGAAAGGGACACTACGAGCAGTACTTC
CASSFNGRKGHYEQYF
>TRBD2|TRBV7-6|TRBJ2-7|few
TGTGCCAGCAGTTCCCCACGCGGGGGTTCCGAGCAGTACTTC
CASSSPRGGSEQYF
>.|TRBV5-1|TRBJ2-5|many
TGTGCCAGCAGCTTGGGCGCGACCAACCAAGAGACCCAGTACTTC
CASSLGATNQETQYF
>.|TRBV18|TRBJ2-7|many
TGTGCCAGCTCACCGCAGACGGGACACGCCGAGCAGTACTTC
CASSPQTGHAEQYF
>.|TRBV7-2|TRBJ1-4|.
TGTGCCAGCAGCTTACGTGGAGAGGGTAGGCGAGAAAAACTGTTTTTT
CASSLRGEGRREKLFF
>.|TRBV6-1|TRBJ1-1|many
TGTGCCAGTGTACAGGGCGCTGAAGCTTTCTTT
CASVQGAEAFF
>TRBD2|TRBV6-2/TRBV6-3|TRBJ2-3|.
TGTGCCAGCAGTTACTCGATCGGGGGGGAGAGTACAGATACGCAGTATTTT
CASSYSIGGESTDTQYF
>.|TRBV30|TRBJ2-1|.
TGTGCCTGGACCGAAAGCGGCAGGGGAGTCGAGCAGTTCTTC
CAWTESGRGVEQFF
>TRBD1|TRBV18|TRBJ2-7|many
TGTGCCAGCTCACAGGGGGCAGGATACGAGCAGTACTTC
CASSQGAGYEQYF
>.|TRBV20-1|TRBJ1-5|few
TGCAGTGCTAGTTCACGATGGCAGGGAGGGCATTTT
CSASSRWQGGHF
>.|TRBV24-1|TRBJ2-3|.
TGTGCCACCGGGGGCCGGGGCTCGGATACGCAGTATTTT
CATGGRGSDTQYF
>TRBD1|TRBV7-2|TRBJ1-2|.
TGTGCCAGCAGCTCGCGACAGGGGGCACATGGCTACACCTTC
CASSSRQGAHGYTF
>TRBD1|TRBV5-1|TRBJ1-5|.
TGTGCCAGCAGCTTGTGGGGGACAGGGGGAAGGAATCAGCCCCAGCATTTT
CASSLWGTGGRNQPQHF
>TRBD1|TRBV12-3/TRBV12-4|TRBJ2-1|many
TGTGCCAGCCGACCACACAGGGGTTCAGGCGATGAGCAGTTCTTC
CASRPHRGSGDEQFF
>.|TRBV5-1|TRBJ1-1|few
TGCGCCAGCAGCTTCTACACCAGACAGGCCCCGAACACTGAAGCTTTCTTT
CASSFYTRQAPNTEAFF
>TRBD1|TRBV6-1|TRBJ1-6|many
TGTGCCAGTCTACAGGGGTTAGAAAATTCACCCCTCCACTTT
CASLQGLENSPLHF
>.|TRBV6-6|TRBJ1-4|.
TGTGCCAGCAGTTACTCGACTTCGGGGGGTGAAAAACTGTTTTTT
CASSYSTSGGEKLFF